This TCR beta chain was documented in a study of CD8 T cells in Susac syndrome. Findings of the study overall: As the study acknowledged, the number of individuals in its TCR sequencing and HLA analysis was relatively small.

RNA totalling about 0.5 to 1 ug underwent reverse transcription with random hexamers. The TCR beta CDR3 was amplified by immunoSEQ multiplex PCR across 54 Vbeta, 13 Jbeta. TCRdb passed the immunoSEQ multiplex PCR reads through MiXCR, listing each CDR3 protein once. The table lists some 130,000 distinct CDR3 sequences, roughly 94% of them singletons. As concerns this clonotype: Its antigen is not known.

Sequencing of TCR beta, carried out with a high-throughput approach, was applied to CD8+ and CD4+ T cells from the blood. It was negative isolation that provided the CD8+ and CD4+ T cells, whereas TEMRA cells were enriched by FACS. Germline loops: CDR1 SGHDT, CDR2 YYEEEE. The CDR3 is made up of 14 amino acids. V trimming: 5 bases; J trimming: 5 bases; junction bases outside the gene matches: 5. The sequence came from a human donor with multiple sclerosis. The chain joins TRBV5-6 to TRBJ2-1; 9 positions match TRBD2. Sequenced: CD4+ T cells from PBMCs. The CDR3 reads CASRAGLANNEQFF. DNA of the CDR3: TGTGCCAGCAGGGCGGGACTAGCAAACAATGAGCAGTTCTTC.